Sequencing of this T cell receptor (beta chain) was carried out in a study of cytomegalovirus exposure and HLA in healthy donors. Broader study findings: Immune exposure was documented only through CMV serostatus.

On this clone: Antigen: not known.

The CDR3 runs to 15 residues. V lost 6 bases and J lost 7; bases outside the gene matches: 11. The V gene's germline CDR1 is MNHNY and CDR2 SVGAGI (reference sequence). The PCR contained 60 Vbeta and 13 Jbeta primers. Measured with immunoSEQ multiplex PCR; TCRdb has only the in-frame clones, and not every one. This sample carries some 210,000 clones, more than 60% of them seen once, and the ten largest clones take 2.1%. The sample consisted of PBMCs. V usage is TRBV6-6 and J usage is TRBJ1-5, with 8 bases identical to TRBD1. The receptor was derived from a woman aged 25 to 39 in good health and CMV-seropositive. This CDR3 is CASRTGQGFWQPQHF. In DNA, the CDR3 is TGTGCCAGCAGAACCGGACAGGGCTTCTGGCAGCCCCAGCATTTT.